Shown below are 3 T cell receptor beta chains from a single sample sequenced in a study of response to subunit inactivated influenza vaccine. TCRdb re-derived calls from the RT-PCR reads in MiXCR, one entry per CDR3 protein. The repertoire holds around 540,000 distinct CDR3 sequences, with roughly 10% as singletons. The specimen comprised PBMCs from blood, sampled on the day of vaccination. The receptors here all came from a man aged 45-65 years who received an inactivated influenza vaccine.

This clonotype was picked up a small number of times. Here the CDR3 reads CASSPIAGGPNEQFF. The CDR3, as DNA: TGTGCCAGCAGCCCAATAGCGGGAGGGCCTAATGAGCAGTTCTTC. The V call is TRBV3-1, the J call TRBJ2-1; 11 nucleotides line up with TRBD2. The CDR3 contains 15 residues. CDR1 LGHDT and CDR2 YNNKEL come from the germline V gene (reference sequence). Germline trimming cut 4 bases from V and 7 bases from J; bases unmatched to any gene: 6.

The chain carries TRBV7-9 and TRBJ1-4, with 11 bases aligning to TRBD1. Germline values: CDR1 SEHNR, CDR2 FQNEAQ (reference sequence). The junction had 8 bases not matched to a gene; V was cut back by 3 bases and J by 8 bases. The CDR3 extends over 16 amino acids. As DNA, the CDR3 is TGTGCCAGCAGCTTGGTGTCCGGGACAGGGGGGGAAAAACTGTTTTTT. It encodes CASSLVSGTGGEKLFF.

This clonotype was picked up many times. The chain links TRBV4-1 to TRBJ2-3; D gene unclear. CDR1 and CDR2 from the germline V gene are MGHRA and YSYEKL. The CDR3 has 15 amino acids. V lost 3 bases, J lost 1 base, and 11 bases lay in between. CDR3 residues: CASSQRSLGTDTQYF. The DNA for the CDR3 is TGCGCCAGCAGCCAGAGGTCCCTCGGCACAGATACGCAGTATTTT.